This entry is about one T cell receptor (beta chain). Only in-frame clones appear in the TCRdb table, and some are missing; sequencing was by immunoSEQ multiplex PCR. The table has some 250,000 clones, approximately 90% seen once. This record comes from a study of Ad26.COV2.S vaccination and SARS-CoV-2 variants. V shed 5 bases and J 5 bases; nucleotides not matched to a gene: 13. Germline CDR1 and CDR2: SGHTA and FQGNSA. The CDR3 totals 16 residues. Treatment specified: some 19 received Ad26.COV2.S at low or high dose, single or two shots; roughly five received placebo; per-sample allocation not given. Sampling was done on day 63 after the first vaccine or placebo injection.

This clonotype was sampled from a person aged 18-60 years who received the Ad26.COV2.S COVID-19 vaccine or a placebo. The material sequenced was peripheral blood, taken in a trial of Ad26.COV2.S vaccine versus placebo. The chain links TRBV7-2 to TRBJ2-5; 8 positions agree with TRBD2. The CDR3 coding sequence is TGTGCCAGCAGCCCCCCCGGGGGGGGGCGGCTGGAGACCCAGTACTTC. Its protein product is CASSPPGGGRLETQYF.